A selection of T cell receptor beta chains follows, all from one sample in a study of control samples from healthy donors and cancer patients. Assay: immunoSEQ multiplex PCR; the TCRdb copy retains only in-frame clones and omits some. The table records approximately 140,000 clones, less than 90% of them present only once. Sequencing used blood. The receptors here all came from a young woman in good health. The CDR3 runs from the conserved cysteine through the conserved F or W. D genes are given only for firm matches. A clone size is listed for some rows: how often the clone was seen (once, few, many), or a class if it is expanded.

v_gene	d_gene	j_gene	abundance	CDR3aa	CDR3nt
TRBV11-2	NA	TRBJ2-1	NA	CASASREQFF	TGTGCCAGCGCTTCTAGAGAGCAGTTCTTC
TRBV21-1	NA	TRBJ1-1	NA	CASSKRKRDRGTEAFF	TGTGCCAGCAGCAAAAGGAAAAGGGACAGGGGAACTGAAGCTTTCTTT
TRBV28	TRBD2	TRBJ2-1	NA	CASSGLAGISSYNEQFF	TGTGCCAGCAGTGGACTAGCGGGGATAAGCTCCTACAATGAGCAGTTCTTC
TRBV7-6	NA	TRBJ2-5	NA	CASSLGGTPMRETQYF	TGTGCCAGCAGCTTAGGAGGAACACCCATGCGAGAGACCCAGTACTTC
TRBV7-2	TRBD2	TRBJ2-1	NA	CASSFSGRVFLGPFF	TGTGCCAGCAGCTTTAGCGGGAGAGTCTTTCTAGGGCCGTTCTTC
TRBV2	TRBD1	TRBJ1-4	NA	CASRDRGHANEKLFF	TGTGCCAGCAGGGACAGGGGGCACGCTAATGAAAAACTGTTTTTT
TRBV5-1	NA	TRBJ1-1	NA	CASSLHEGSGTEAFF	TGCGCCAGCAGCTTGCATGAAGGGTCAGGAACTGAAGCTTTCTTT
TRBV25-1	NA	TRBJ2-1	once	CASSDGPARVDYEQFF	TGTGCCAGCAGTGATGGGCCAGCTCGCGTTGACTATGAGCAGTTCTTC
TRBV18	NA	TRBJ2-5	once	CASSTVRSQETQYF	TGTGCCAGCTCAACGGTCCGGTCCCAAGAGACCCAGTACTTC
TRBV18	NA	TRBJ2-3	NA	CASSPNSAVADTQYF	TGTGCCAGCTCACCAAATAGCGCAGTAGCAGATACGCAGTATTTT
TRBV5-4	TRBD1	TRBJ1-1	NA	CASSARQGIGDTEAFF	TGTGCCAGCAGCGCAAGACAGGGGATAGGGGACACTGAAGCTTTCTTT
TRBV18	NA	TRBJ2-7	NA	CASSPGLGQNYEQYF	TGTGCCAGCTCACCCGGGTTAGGGCAGAACTACGAGCAGTACTTC
TRBV15	NA	TRBJ2-7	once	CATSRDRAGSGEQYF	TGTGCCACCAGCAGAGATAGGGCGGGTTCTGGCGAGCAGTACTTC
TRBV7-6	NA	TRBJ2-7	NA	CASSPTVFEDKLSSYEQYF	TGTGCCAGCAGCCCTACGGTTTTCGAGGATAAGCTTAGCTCCTACGAGCAGTACTTC